These T cell receptor beta chains were read from a single sample in a study of blood T cell repertoires in COVID-19. TCRdb's copy holds only in-frame clones and misses some; the assay was immunoSEQ multiplex PCR. This table holds around 150,000 clones, 75% to 90% found once. Sequences were obtained from peripheral blood. These receptors came from a man between 65 and 79 years old with acute or convalescent COVID-19. CDR3s include the opening cysteine and the closing phenylalanine or tryptophan. Each record gives: clone size, D gene, V gene, J gene, CDR3 DNA, CDR3 protein. The D gene is left open where the match is weak. Size is omitted from some rows. Given values are once, few, many or a class for expanded clones.

clone size: -
D gene: -
V gene: TRBV5-4
J gene: TRBJ1-6
CDR3 DNA: TGTGCCAGCAGCTTGGGCCGGGGTGTCTCACCCCTCCACTTT
CDR3 protein: CASSLGRGVSPLHF

clone size: once
D gene: -
V gene: TRBV21-1
J gene: TRBJ2-7
CDR3 DNA: TGTGCCAGCACCCCGAGGACTAGCGGGAGCAGGACCTACGAGCAGTACTTC
CDR3 protein: CASTPRTSGSRTYEQYF

clone size: once
D gene: TRBD2
V gene: TRBV7-2
J gene: TRBJ2-1
CDR3 DNA: TGTGCCAGCGCGCTAGCGGGGGGGCGGACCTACAATGAGCAGTTCTTC
CDR3 protein: CASALAGGRTYNEQFF

clone size: -
D gene: TRBD1
V gene: TRBV6-5
J gene: TRBJ2-1
CDR3 DNA: TGTGCCAGCAGAGGACAGGGCTCCTACAATGAGCAGTTCTTC
CDR3 protein: CASRGQGSYNEQFF

clone size: -
D gene: -
V gene: TRBV12-3/TRBV12-4
J gene: TRBJ2-1
CDR3 DNA: TGTGCCAGCAGTACCACTGAGCGGGAGCAGTTCTTC
CDR3 protein: CASSTTEREQFF

clone size: -
D gene: TRBD2
V gene: TRBV4-1
J gene: TRBJ2-3
CDR3 DNA: TGCGCCAGCAGTCTTATAGCGGGAGGGCCCGATACGCAGTATTTT
CDR3 protein: CASSLIAGGPDTQYF

clone size: -
D gene: -
V gene: TRBV19
J gene: TRBJ1-5
CDR3 DNA: TGTGCCAGTAGTACGGTGACAAATCAGCCCCAGCATTTT
CDR3 protein: CASSTVTNQPQHF

clone size: -
D gene: -
V gene: TRBV28
J gene: TRBJ1-5
CDR3 DNA: TGTGCCAGCAGTCCGGCGGGGCTAGGCAATCAGCCCCAGCATTTT
CDR3 protein: CASSPAGLGNQPQHF

clone size: -
D gene: -
V gene: TRBV5-1
J gene: TRBJ2-3
CDR3 DNA: TGCGCCAGCAGCACCCGGACCAAGGGGACAGATACGCAGTATTTT
CDR3 protein: CASSTRTKGTDTQYF

clone size: -
D gene: -
V gene: TRBV25-1
J gene: TRBJ2-7
CDR3 DNA: TGTGCCAGCAGTGGGGACACCTCCTACGAGCAGTACTTC
CDR3 protein: CASSGDTSYEQYF

clone size: -
D gene: -
V gene: TRBV6-4
J gene: TRBJ1-1
CDR3 DNA: TGTGCCAGCAGTGCCGGGAGGAGCACTGAAGCTTTCTTT
CDR3 protein: CASSAGRSTEAFF

clone size: -
D gene: TRBD1
V gene: TRBV11-2
J gene: TRBJ2-7
CDR3 DNA: TGTGCCAGCAGCTTATTTTGGGACAGGGGATCCTACGAGCAGTACTTC
CDR3 protein: CASSLFWDRGSYEQYF

clone size: -
D gene: -
V gene: TRBV9
J gene: TRBJ1-2
CDR3 DNA: TGTGCCAGCAGCCCAGACGGGGGGAATGGTAACTATGGCTACACCTTC
CDR3 protein: CASSPDGGNGNYGYTF

clone size: -
D gene: TRBD1
V gene: TRBV7-6
J gene: TRBJ1-5
CDR3 DNA: TGTGCCAGCAGCGCCGGGACAGTACGCAATCAGCCCCAGCATTTT
CDR3 protein: CASSAGTVRNQPQHF

clone size: -
D gene: TRBD2
V gene: TRBV28
J gene: TRBJ2-7
CDR3 DNA: TGTGCCCGACGCGGGGGAGGGCACCCCTACGAGCAGTACTTC
CDR3 protein: CARRGGGHPYEQYF

clone size: few
D gene: -
V gene: TRBV5-1
J gene: TRBJ2-1
CDR3 DNA: TGCGCCAGCAGCCCGGCGGGCAGGCCGACCCTACATGAGCAGTTCTTC
CDR3 protein: CASSPAGRPTLHEQFF

clone size: few
D gene: TRBD1
V gene: TRBV7-3
J gene: TRBJ2-1
CDR3 DNA: TGTGCCAGCAGCGCACTATCCGGGACAGTCTACAATGAGCAGTTCTTC
CDR3 protein: CASSALSGTVYNEQFF

clone size: -
D gene: -
V gene: TRBV18
J gene: TRBJ1-1
CDR3 DNA: TGTGCCAGCTCAGCCGACGCAGCGGAAGCTTTCTTT
CDR3 protein: CASSADAAEAFF

clone size: -
D gene: TRBD2
V gene: TRBV9
J gene: TRBJ2-7
CDR3 DNA: TGTGCCAGCAGCGCAGCGGGGACTTCCTACGAGCAGTACTTC
CDR3 protein: CASSAAGTSYEQYF

clone size: -
D gene: -
V gene: TRBV2
J gene: TRBJ2-5
CDR3 DNA: TGTGCCAGCACCTACCAAGAGACCCAGTACTTC
CDR3 protein: CASTYQETQYF

clone size: -
D gene: -
V gene: TRBV27
J gene: TRBJ2-6
CDR3 DNA: TGTGCCAGCAGTCCCCTGACAGGAACCCTCGGGGCCAACGTCCTGACTTTC
CDR3 protein: CASSPLTGTLGANVLTF

clone size: once
D gene: TRBD2
V gene: TRBV5-1
J gene: TRBJ2-7
CDR3 DNA: TGCGCCAGCAGCTTGGCGGCCAGCGGGGGGGCCGGGTCCTACGAGCAGTACTTC
CDR3 protein: CASSLAASGGAGSYEQYF

clone size: -
D gene: TRBD2
V gene: TRBV5-1
J gene: TRBJ2-5
CDR3 DNA: TGCGCCAGCAGCGGTGGGACTAGCGGGGCTACCCAAGAGACCCAGTACTTC
CDR3 protein: CASSGGTSGATQETQYF

clone size: -
D gene: -
V gene: TRBV28
J gene: TRBJ1-4
CDR3 DNA: TGTGCCAGCAGCCCATCCTGGGGCCCGCGCAATGAAAAACTGTTTTTT
CDR3 protein: CASSPSWGPRNEKLFF

clone size: -
D gene: -
V gene: TRBV14
J gene: TRBJ1-3
CDR3 DNA: TGTGCCAGCAGCCAAGCGAGTTGGTTCTCTGGAAACACCATATATTTT
CDR3 protein: CASSQASWFSGNTIYF

clone size: -
D gene: TRBD2
V gene: TRBV5-4
J gene: TRBJ2-1
CDR3 DNA: TGTGCCAGCAGCTTGGGTGGCGGGAGGACCTACAATGAGCAGTTCTTC
CDR3 protein: CASSLGGGRTYNEQFF

clone size: -
D gene: -
V gene: TRBV6-5
J gene: TRBJ1-2
CDR3 DNA: TGTAAGGAGGGAAGCCATGGCTACACCTTC
CDR3 protein: CKEGSHGYTF